The 7 T cell receptor beta chains reported below all come from one sample, sequenced in a study of CD8 T cells in Susac syndrome. RNA was extracted with the RNeasy kit, and a quantity of roughly 0.5 to 1 ug was reverse transcribed using random hexamers. TCRdb reprocessed the immunoSEQ multiplex PCR reads with MiXCR, giving one entry per CDR3 protein. The data show under 150,000 distinct CDR3 sequences, over 90% seen once. The sequenced material came from CD4+ T cells from PBMCs. Every receptor here comes from a human donor with Susac syndrome.

The chain is built from TRBV5-1 and TRBJ2-2, with 10 nucleotides matching TRBD2. Germline-derived CDR1 and CDR2 are SGHRS and YFSETQ. The CDR3 contains 16 residues. V lost 4 bases to trimming and J lost 4 bases; unmatched junction nucleotides: 7. The CDR3 coding sequence is TGCGCCAGCAGCCCGCTAGCGGGAGAAACCACCGGGGAGCTGTTTTTT. Its protein product is CASSPLAGETTGELFF.

This sequence joins TRBV27 and TRBJ1-2; D is undetermined. Germline V lookup: CDR1 MNHEY, CDR2 SMNVEV (reference sequence). Trimming took 4 bases from V and 4 from J, leaving 19 bases between them. This CDR3 is 16 amino acids long. The CDR3 DNA sequence: TGTGCCAGCAGTTCATACCCGACCAGGCAGAGCTATGGCTACACCTTC. Its translation is CASSSYPTRQSYGYTF.

The V and J genes are TRBV20-1 and TRBJ1-6; D uncertain. The CDR3 spans 14 residues. Per germline, CDR1 DFQATT and CDR2 SNEGSKA (reference sequence). V was trimmed by 0 bases and J by 7 bases, leaving 10 bases between them. In DNA, the CDR3 is TGCAGTGCTAGAGAACAGATTTTCAATTCACCCCTCCACTTT. It encodes CSAREQIFNSPLHF.

V usage is TRBV21-1 and J usage is TRBJ1-1; TRBD1, as called in the table, went unchecked against the DNA. TRBV21-1 counts as a pseudogene. The CDR3 sequence is 12 residues long. CDR3: CARPGRVTEAFF. For the CDR3, the DNA is TGTGCCAGACCCGGCAGGGTAACTGAAGCTTTCTTT.

The CDR3 DNA reads TGCAGCGTTGCGGGGGCAGCCGTTGAAGCTTTCTTT. Translation gives CSVAGAAVEAFF. V is TRBV29-1 and J is TRBJ1-1; D may be TRBD1 (6 bases). Trimming cost V 4 bases and J 7 bases, with 13 bases left between them. Germline CDR1 reads SQVTM; CDR2 reads ANQGSEA. The CDR3 consists of 12 residues.

This clonotype showed up just a few times. The gene calls are TRBV5-4 and TRBJ1-1; D is unclear. The CDR3 consists of 13 residues. Germline-derived CDR1 and CDR2 are SGHNT and YYREEE (reference sequence). Trimming removed 1 base at V and 1 base at J, with 5 bases between. Written as DNA, the CDR3 is TGTGCCAGCAGCTTGACGCGGAACACTGAAGCTTTCTTT. Translated: CASSLTRNTEAFF.

The gene calls are TRBV4-1 and TRBJ2-7; 7 nucleotides align to TRBD1. Germline CDR1 MGHRA, CDR2 YSYEKL. The CDR3 length is 16 residues. Losses at the gene ends were 4 bases for V and 0 bases for J; bases not matched to a gene: 9. CDR3 protein: CASSPRPYRGSYEQYF. The CDR3 DNA sequence: TGCGCCAGCAGCCCCAGGCCGTACAGGGGCTCCTACGAGCAGTACTTC.